The rows below give T cell receptor beta chains drawn from one sample of a study of cytomegalovirus exposure and HLA in healthy donors. The assay was immunoSEQ multiplex PCR, and TCRdb's table has in-frame clones only and misses some. This table has approximately 290,000 clones, 80% appearing once. The sequenced sample consisted of PBMCs. These receptors all come from a girl aged 2 to 9 in good health and CMV-seronegative. Each CDR3 is given with its conserved first and last residue.

J gene	V gene	CDR3 protein
TRBJ1-1	TRBV6-5	CASSYSAGGEAFF
TRBJ2-1	TRBV10-3	CAIRETVAGYNEQFF
TRBJ1-1	TRBV5-8	CASSLHGTGTTEAFF
TRBJ1-4	TRBV6-5	CASSTGFFREKLFF
TRBJ2-1	TRBV27	CASSSGTSGNEQFF
TRBJ1-1	TRBV5-5	CASSLGRGTEAFF
TRBJ2-7	TRBV27	CASSLTVTASDYEQYF
TRBJ2-7	TRBV7-9	CASSRSPTGTYEQYF
TRBJ2-1	TRBV11-2	CASSLVGGLAEQFF
TRBJ1-2	TRBV7-9	CASSPDRAPHYGYTF
TRBJ2-7	TRBV14	CASSQERGAYEQYF
TRBJ2-7	TRBV6-1	CASSEGRWSYEQYF
TRBJ2-7	TRBV5-4	CASSLVSGSLDF
TRBJ2-1	TRBV28	CASSLPDRGGEQFF
TRBJ1-2	TRBV6-4	CASSVDHRDRVYYGYTF
TRBJ1-3	TRBV4-1	CASSRRGSGNTIYF